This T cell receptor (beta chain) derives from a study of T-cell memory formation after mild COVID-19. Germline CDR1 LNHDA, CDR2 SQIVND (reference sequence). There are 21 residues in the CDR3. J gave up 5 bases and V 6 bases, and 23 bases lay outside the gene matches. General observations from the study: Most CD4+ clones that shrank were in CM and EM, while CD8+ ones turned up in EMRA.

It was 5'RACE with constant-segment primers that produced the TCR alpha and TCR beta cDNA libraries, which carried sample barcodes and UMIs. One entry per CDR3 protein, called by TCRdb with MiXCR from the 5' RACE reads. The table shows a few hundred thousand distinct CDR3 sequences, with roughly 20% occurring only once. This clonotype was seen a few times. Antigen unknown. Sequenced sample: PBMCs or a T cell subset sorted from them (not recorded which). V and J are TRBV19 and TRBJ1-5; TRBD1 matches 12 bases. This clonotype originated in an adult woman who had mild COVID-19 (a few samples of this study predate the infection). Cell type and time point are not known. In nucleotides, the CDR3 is TGTGCCAGTAGCATAACACGTTACCGGGACAGGGGGCGGTCTGGGGATCAGCCCCAGCATTTT. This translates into CASSITRYRDRGRSGDQPQHF.